This T cell receptor beta chain was captured in a study of CD8+ T cells in alopecia areata. Study-wide results and limits: Clonality exceeded that of normal scalp in lesional scalp, most notably in alopecia totalis/universalis.

The CDR3 sequence is 16 residues long. V lost 2 bases and J lost 2; bases outside the gene matches: 9. CDR1 is SGHVS and CDR2 is FQNEAQ in the germline V gene. Remarks on this clone: What it binds is unknown.

Treatment noted: oral pan-JAK inhibitor, 5-10 mg twice daily. Isolated RNA was reverse transcribed into cDNA used as the sequencing template. TCRdb's copy holds only in-frame clones and misses some; the assay was immunoSEQ multiplex PCR. Of under 250,000 clones listed, less than 75% are singletons. The chain is built from TRBV7-8 and TRBJ2-7; 7 nucleotides agree with TRBD2. This specimen consisted of CD4+ T cells sorted from blood, obtained at week 4, from a patient treated with tofacitinib. This clonotype was obtained from a human donor with alopecia areata. CDR3 residues: CASSLIALAVPYEQYF. CDR3 DNA sequence: TGTGCCAGCAGCTTAATAGCGCTAGCGGTTCCCTACGAGCAGTACTTC.